This paragraph covers one TCR beta chain sequence. Its cognate antigen is unknown. Germline assignment: CDR1 MDHEN and CDR2 SYDVKM. The CDR3 covers 14 residues. Trimming removed 8 bases from V and 3 bases from J, with 17 bases in between. TCRdb's copy holds only in-frame clones and misses some; the assay was immunoSEQ multiplex PCR. Altogether about 33,000 clones are present, roughly 83% being singletons, with the ten largest covering 20% to 25%. This sample is drawn from a study of OX40 agonist ivuxolimab in advanced cancers. Background on the study: Patients receiving dose escalation had hepatocellular carcinoma, melanoma, renal cell or head and neck cancer.

Study outcomes and limitations: Among the nonresponders, some also had low normalized T-cell clonal expansion. The authors did not determine the antigen specificity of the expanded peripheral T cells. CD4+ and CD8+ T cells in blood underwent clonal expansion by week 6 at 0.1 to 3.0 mg/kg.

The input for sequencing was CD4+ or CD8+ T cells sorted from blood, taken in a trial of the OX40 agonist ivuxolimab. The chain couples TRBV28 to TRBJ2-7; D is ambiguous. The sequence was obtained from an adult with an advanced solid tumor such as melanoma, head and neck, liver or kidney cancer. As DNA, the CDR3 is TGTGCCAGCCTCTCAGGAGCCGGGCGCTACGAGCAGTACTTC. It is translated as CASLSGAGRYEQYF.